The rows below give T cell receptor beta chains drawn from one sample of a study of CD4+ T cells in melanoma. Clones were sequenced by immunoSEQ multiplex PCR, and TCRdb holds only the in-frame ones, with some missing. The sample gives 120,000 to 150,000 clones, about nine tenths of which show up once; 1.5% is in the top ten. Every receptor here comes from a human donor with melanoma. The CDR3 runs from the conserved cysteine through the conserved F or W. D genes are given only for firm matches. Rows may omit the clone size; those that give it use once, few, many or a size class.

J: TRBJ2-5
V: TRBV15
D: .
size: .
DNA: TGTGCCACCAGCAGAGATCGGGCAGAAGAGACCCAGTACTTC
CDR3: CATSRDRAEETQYF

J: TRBJ2-7
V: TRBV27
D: TRBD1
size: .
DNA: TGTGCCAGCAGGAGACAGGGGGCCCTCTACGAGCAGTACTTC
CDR3: CASRRQGALYEQYF

J: TRBJ1-1
V: TRBV7-2
D: TRBD1
size: .
DNA: TGTGCCAGCAGCTTATCAGGGACAGGGAACACTGAAGCTTTCTTT
CDR3: CASSLSGTGNTEAFF

J: TRBJ1-2
V: TRBV5-1
D: TRBD1
size: once
DNA: TGCGCCAGCAGCGCCTTTTCTGGGGACAGGGCCTTCTATGGCTACACCTTC
CDR3: CASSAFSGDRAFYGYTF

J: TRBJ2-5
V: TRBV6-5
D: .
size: few
DNA: TGTGCCAGCAGTTCACCAGAGGGGTCGGGGACCCAGTACTTC
CDR3: CASSSPEGSGTQYF

J: TRBJ1-1
V: TRBV4-1
D: .
size: .
DNA: TGCGCCAGCACGGAGGGCATGAACACTGAAGCTTTCTTT
CDR3: CASTEGMNTEAFF

J: TRBJ2-3
V: TRBV7-3
D: .
size: .
DNA: TGTGCCAGCAGCAAGGGGCGGTCAGATACGCAGTATTTT
CDR3: CASSKGRSDTQYF

J: TRBJ1-2
V: TRBV4-1
D: .
size: .
DNA: TGCGCCAGCAGCCAATCAGAACCACCGGGAGGCTACACCTTC
CDR3: CASSQSEPPGGYTF

J: TRBJ2-2
V: TRBV19
D: TRBD1
size: once
DNA: TGTGCCAGTAGTGTGCCGGGACAGGGGGCAGTCGGGGAGCTGTTTTTT
CDR3: CASSVPGQGAVGELFF

J: TRBJ2-7
V: TRBV29-1
D: .
size: .
DNA: TGCAGCGTTGTTGAGGGGATTCCAAGCTCCTACGAGCAGTACTTC
CDR3: CSVVEGIPSSYEQYF

J: TRBJ1-5
V: TRBV7-2
D: .
size: .
DNA: TGTGCCAGCAGCTTAGAGATTAGCAATCAGCCCCAGCATTTT
CDR3: CASSLEISNQPQHF

J: TRBJ1-2
V: TRBV10-3
D: .
size: .
DNA: TGTGCCATCAGTGAGAACGTTGGTGGCTACACCTTC
CDR3: CAISENVGGYTF

J: TRBJ1-2
V: TRBV5-1
D: .
size: .
DNA: TGCGCCAGCAGCTTGGACTCCTATGGCTACACCTTC
CDR3: CASSLDSYGYTF

J: TRBJ1-2
V: TRBV6-1
D: .
size: .
DNA: TGTGCCAGCAGTGCGCTGACAGGAGGAGGCTACACCTTC
CDR3: CASSALTGGGYTF

J: TRBJ2-1
V: TRBV5-1
D: TRBD2
size: .
DNA: TGCGCCAGCAGCTTGAGACTAGCGGGGCCGAATGAGCAGTTCTTC
CDR3: CASSLRLAGPNEQFF

J: TRBJ2-4
V: TRBV2
D: .
size: .
DNA: TGTGCCAGCACCGTAGGGGGGTTAGCCAAAAACATTCAGTACTTC
CDR3: CASTVGGLAKNIQYF

J: TRBJ2-7
V: TRBV4-1
D: .
size: .
DNA: TGCGCCAGCAGCCTCACCGACAGAGCCTCTACCTACGAGCAGTACTTC
CDR3: CASSLTDRASTYEQYF

J: TRBJ1-6
V: TRBV18
D: .
size: .
DNA: TGTGCCAGCTCACGTACAGGGAGCATTTATAATTCACCCCTCCACTTT
CDR3: CASSRTGSIYNSPLHF

J: TRBJ2-5
V: TRBV5-1
D: .
size: .
DNA: TGCGCCAGCAGCTTGCAAGAGACCCAGTACTTC
CDR3: CASSLQETQYF

J: TRBJ1-1
V: TRBV6-5
D: .
size: .
DNA: TGTGCCAGCAGTTCCCTCAGCGGCACTGAAGCTTTCTTT
CDR3: CASSSLSGTEAFF

J: TRBJ1-1
V: TRBV19
D: TRBD1
size: .
DNA: TGTGCCAGTAGTAAAGGACAGGGCGTCAGGGCTGAAGCTTTCTTT
CDR3: CASSKGQGVRAEAFF

J: TRBJ2-1
V: TRBV5-1
D: TRBD2
size: .
DNA: TGCGCCAGCAGCTTGGCTAGCGGGGGGGCCGGCTACAATGAGCAGTTCTTC
CDR3: CASSLASGGAGYNEQFF

J: TRBJ1-2
V: TRBV30
D: .
size: .
DNA: TGTGCCTGGAGGCCTAGAGGGGTAAAGGGCTACACCTTC
CDR3: CAWRPRGVKGYTF

J: TRBJ2-7
V: TRBV2
D: TRBD1
size: .
DNA: TGTGCCAGCAGCGGACAGGGCATAGGGAGCGAGCAGTACTTC
CDR3: CASSGQGIGSEQYF

J: TRBJ1-5
V: TRBV6-5
D: TRBD1
size: .
DNA: TGTGCCAGCAGCCAGGACAGGAACAATCAGCCCCAGCATTTT
CDR3: CASSQDRNNQPQHF

J: TRBJ2-1
V: TRBV9
D: TRBD2
size: .
DNA: TGTGCCAGCAGGGGGACTAGCATTGAGCAGTTCTTC
CDR3: CASRGTSIEQFF

J: TRBJ2-7
V: TRBV7-9
D: .
size: .
DNA: TGTGCCAGCAGGTCCGCCGGTTTCTACGAGCAGTACTTC
CDR3: CASRSAGFYEQYF

J: TRBJ1-3
V: TRBV5-1
D: TRBD1
size: .
DNA: TGCGCCAGCAGCACCGGGACAGAGATTGGAAACACCATATATTTT
CDR3: CASSTGTEIGNTIYF

J: TRBJ2-2
V: TRBV7-6
D: TRBD1
size: .
DNA: TGTGCCAGCAGCGCCAGACAGGGTGTGATCTCCGGGGAGCTGTTTTTT
CDR3: CASSARQGVISGELFF

J: TRBJ2-3
V: TRBV15
D: .
size: once
DNA: TGTGCCACCAGCAGAGAGAGTCAAGATACGCAGTATTTT
CDR3: CATSRESQDTQYF

J: TRBJ2-7
V: TRBV9
D: .
size: .
DNA: TGTGCCAGCAGCACCGACGGACGGCCCCTAGACGAGCAGTACTTC
CDR3: CASSTDGRPLDEQYF

J: TRBJ1-1
V: TRBV14
D: TRBD1
size: .
DNA: TGTGCCAGCAGCCAAGATTCCAGGACAGGGCGAGGTGCTTTCTTT
CDR3: CASSQDSRTGRGAFF

J: TRBJ2-7
V: TRBV20-1
D: .
size: .
DNA: TGCAGTGCTAGATCTAGGGACGAGCAGTACTTC
CDR3: CSARSRDEQYF

J: TRBJ2-7
V: TRBV4-1
D: .
size: .
DNA: TGCGCCAGCAGCCGATCCGCTACAGGGTTCAACGAGCAGTACTTC
CDR3: CASSRSATGFNEQYF

J: TRBJ2-5
V: TRBV5-1
D: TRBD1
size: .
DNA: TGCGCCAGCAGCGACAGGGGGGGAGAGACCCAGTACTTC
CDR3: CASSDRGGETQYF

J: TRBJ2-7
V: TRBV7-9
D: TRBD1
size: .
DNA: TGTGCCAGCAGCGGGACAGGGTCAGGTGAGCAGTACTTC
CDR3: CASSGTGSGEQYF

J: TRBJ1-4
V: TRBV4-1
D: TRBD1
size: .
DNA: TGCGCCAGCAGACAGACAGGGGGCGTTCAAGAAAAACTGTTTTTT
CDR3: CASRQTGGVQEKLFF

J: TRBJ2-2
V: TRBV7-9
D: .
size: .
DNA: TGTGCCAGCAGCTCGGGGGTTCCCACCGGGGAGCTGTTTTTT
CDR3: CASSSGVPTGELFF

J: TRBJ2-6
V: TRBV5-1
D: .
size: .
DNA: TGCGCCAGCAGCGCCGGGACAACCGGGGCCAACGTCCTGACTTTC
CDR3: CASSAGTTGANVLTF